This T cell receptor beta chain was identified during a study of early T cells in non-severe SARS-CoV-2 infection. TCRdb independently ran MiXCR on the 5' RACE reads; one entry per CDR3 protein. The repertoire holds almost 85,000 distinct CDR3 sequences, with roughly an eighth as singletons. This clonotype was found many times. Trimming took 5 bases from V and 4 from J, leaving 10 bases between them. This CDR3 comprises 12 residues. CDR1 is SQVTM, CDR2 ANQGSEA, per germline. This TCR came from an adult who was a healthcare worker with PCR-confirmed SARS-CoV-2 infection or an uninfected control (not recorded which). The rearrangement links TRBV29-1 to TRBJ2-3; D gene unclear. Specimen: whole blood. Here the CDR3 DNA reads TGCAGCGTTAGCCCTGAGCCAGATACGCAGTATTTT. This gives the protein CSVSPEPDTQYF.